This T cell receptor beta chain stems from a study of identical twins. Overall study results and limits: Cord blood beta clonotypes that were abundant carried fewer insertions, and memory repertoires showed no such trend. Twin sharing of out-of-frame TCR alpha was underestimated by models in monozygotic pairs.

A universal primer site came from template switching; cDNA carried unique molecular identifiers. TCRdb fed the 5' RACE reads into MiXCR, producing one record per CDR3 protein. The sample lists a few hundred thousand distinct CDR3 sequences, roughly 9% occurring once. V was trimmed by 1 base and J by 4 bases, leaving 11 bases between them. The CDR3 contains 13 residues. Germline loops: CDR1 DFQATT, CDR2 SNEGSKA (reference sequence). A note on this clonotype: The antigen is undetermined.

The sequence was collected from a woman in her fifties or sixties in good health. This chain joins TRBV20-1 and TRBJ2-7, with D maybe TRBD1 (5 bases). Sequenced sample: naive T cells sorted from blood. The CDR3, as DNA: TGCAGTGCTAGAGTGGCAGGGTGGTACGAGCAGTACTTC. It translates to CSARVAGWYEQYF.